The rows below give T cell receptor beta chains drawn from one sample of a study of cytomegalovirus exposure and HLA in healthy donors. The repertoire was sequenced with immunoSEQ multiplex PCR; TCRdb's copy has only in-frame clones and lacks some. The table for this sample gives roughly 190,000 clones. Sequencing was done on a sample of PBMCs. These receptors all come from a woman between 18 and 30 years old in good health and CMV-seropositive. Each CDR3 is given with its conserved first and last residue.

>TRBV19|TRBJ1-2
CASSTRTGSGYTF
>TRBV7-2|TRBJ1-2
CASSLQGAPGGYTF
>TRBV4-2|TRBJ1-1
CASSQEGQGRTEAFF
>TRBV18|TRBJ2-1
CASSPIGQSYNEQFF
>TRBV30|TRBJ1-6
CAWSTTDRINSPLHF
>TRBV6-5|TRBJ1-2
CASRKWGERYGYTF
>TRBV5-1|TRBJ2-5
CASSRGMTSVEETQYF
>TRBV7-9|TRBJ2-7
CASCKTSEITQYF
>TRBV4-3|TRBJ2-2
CASSQDGGTANTGELFF
>TRBV27|TRBJ1-1
CASSPRGGTALNTEAFF
>TRBV5-6|TRBJ1-2
CASSPAGTGFGYTF
>TRBV11-2|TRBJ2-2
CASSQAGVDGELFF
>TRBV30|TRBJ1-1
CAWSPTGFWTEAFF
>TRBV15|TRBJ2-1
CATSSPLAGVDNEQFF
>TRBV6-1|TRBJ1-1
CASSEGRLRNRGQVTEAFF
>TRBV4-2|TRBJ2-3
CASSQGVLASTDTQYF
>TRBV6-6|TRBJ1-1
CASIRQGSLEAFF
>TRBV6-5|TRBJ2-7
CASSYSQTGRYEQYF
>TRBV7-7|TRBJ2-3
CASSLTSGNTDTQYF
>TRBV6-6|TRBJ1-2
CASSWEGVNYGYTF
>TRBV4-3|TRBJ1-6
CASSRRLESSYNSPLHF
>TRBV11-2|TRBJ1-2
CASSQDRAAGGYTF
>TRBV7-2|TRBJ2-7
CASSFGENTVSLEQYF
>TRBV2|TRBJ1-1
CASSGTGDLSFF
>TRBV19|TRBJ2-7
CASSRGQSGGEQYF
>TRBV6-6|TRBJ2-3
CASSYSLAGGEDTQYF
>TRBV4-1|TRBJ2-3
CASSQALTGKDTQYF
>TRBV18|TRBJ1-3
CASSQQGASGNTIYF
>TRBV5-6|TRBJ1-2
CASTSRVVDGYTF
>TRBV7-9|TRBJ2-1
CASSSLRGVSYNEQFF
>TRBV7-9|TRBJ2-5
CASSQRTDQETQYF
>TRBV7-2|TRBJ1-6
CASSPGTGRNSPLHF
>TRBV7-2|TRBJ1-2
CASSSDRDYGYTF
>TRBV7-6|TRBJ2-1
CASSLGFRGRALNEQFF
>TRBV6-5|TRBJ2-5
CASSSGNGETQYF
>TRBV18|TRBJ2-5
CASSPASFGETQYF
>TRBV13|TRBJ2-1
CASSYEVRSGSYNEQFF
>TRBV6-6|TRBJ2-7
CASRQGGSEQYF
>TRBV7-7|TRBJ2-3
CASSPGLSTDTQYF
>TRBV18|TRBJ1-4
CASSPGTGSEKLFF
>TRBV10-3|TRBJ1-3
CAISERWASSGNTIYF